Listed here are 30 T cell receptor beta chains from one sample, sequenced in a study of CD8 T cells in Susac syndrome. Random hexamers were used to reverse transcribe an amount of roughly 0.5 to 1 ug RNA. One entry per CDR3 protein results from TCRdb running MiXCR on the immunoSEQ multiplex PCR reads. The table includes about 90,000 distinct CDR3 sequences, 80% to 95% detected once. The sample consisted of CD8+ T cells from PBMCs. The receptors shown here come from a human donor in good health.

This sequence joins TRBV4-1 and TRBJ2-5; D remains ambiguous. The CDR3 extends over 14 amino acids. The germline V gene has CDR1 MGHRA and CDR2 YSYEKL. V dropped 0 bases and J dropped 0 bases, with 5 bases sitting between them. The CDR3 bases are TGCGCCAGCAGCCAAGATACGTACCAAGAGACCCAGTACTTC. It codes for CASSQDTYQETQYF.

The chain recombines TRBV6-5 with TRBJ1-5, with D possibly TRBD1 on 6 matching bases. V lost 5 bases and J lost 5, with 13 bases in between. CDR1 and CDR2 from the germline V gene are MNHEY and SVGAGI. The CDR3 contains 14 residues. The CDR3 DNA reads as TGTGCCAGCAGTCTAGAGGGGGGTGATCAGCCCCAGCATTTT. Amino acids: CASSLEGGDQPQHF.

The CDR3 coding sequence is TGCGCCAGCAGCCAGAAGGGACAGGGGTTGCACAATGAGCAGTTCTTC. This gives the protein CASSQKGQGLHNEQFF. The rearrangement joins TRBV4-1 to TRBJ2-1; TRBD1 aligns across 10 bases. This CDR3 has 16 residues. Germline CDR1 MGHRA, CDR2 YSYEKL. The trim removed 3 bases at V and 5 bases at J, leaving 7 bases unmatched.

The chain links TRBV4-2 to TRBJ2-7, with D maybe TRBD1 (6 bases). Trimming removed 1 base at V and 3 bases at J, with 7 bases between. The CDR3 runs 13 residues. The germline gives CDR1 LGHNA, CDR2 YNFKEQ. The CDR3 DNA is TGTGCCAGCAGCCAAGGACAGGACTACGAGCAGTACTTC. The encoded protein is CASSQGQDYEQYF.

The chain combines TRBV4-1 with TRBJ2-7; D may be TRBD1 (6 bases). The CDR3 runs to 16 residues. The V end lost 1 base, the J end lost 1 base, and 14 bases lay between the germline ends. Germline CDR1 MGHRA, CDR2 YSYEKL. For the CDR3, the DNA is TGCGCCAGCAGCCAAGTCTTTCAGGGGTTGTCCTACGAGCAGTACTTC. It yields the protein CASSQVFQGLSYEQYF.

The chain links TRBV6-1 to TRBJ1-2; D perhaps matches TRBD1 (5 bases). CDR1 and CDR2 (germline): MNHNS, SASEGT. The CDR3 loop spans 13 amino acids. The V and J ends lost 0 bases and 8 bases respectively, with 10 bases between them. The CDR3 nucleotides read TGTGCCAGCAGTGAAGCAGGGGAAGTCGGCTACACCTTC. It specifies CASSEAGEVGYTF.

This clonotype was seen once. The chain uses TRBV5-6 and TRBJ2-1, with TRBD1 matching 7 bases. V dropped 4 bases and J dropped 2; count of bases not matched to a gene: 6. Germline-derived CDR1 and CDR2 are SGHDT and YYEEEE. This CDR3 is 15 amino acids long. The CDR3 nucleotides read TGTGCCAGCAGCACCGATCAGGGGGCCTACAATGAGCAGTTCTTC. Translation gives CASSTDQGAYNEQFF.

The V call is TRBV2, the J call TRBJ1-3, with D perhaps TRBD1 (6 bases). The CDR3 is made up of 14 amino acids. The V gene's germline CDR1 is SNHLY and CDR2 FYNNEI. Trimming pared 5 bases from V and 4 bases from J, leaving 12 bases between. Here the CDR3 DNA reads TGTGCCAGCAGTCAACAGGGATTCGGAAACACCATATATTTT. It is translated as CASSQQGFGNTIYF. The whole variable domain, filled in from reference TRBV2 and TRBJ1-3, reads EPEVTQTPSHQVTQMGQEVILRCVPISNHLYFYWYRQILGQKVEFLVSFYNNEISEKSEIFDDQFSVERPDGSNFTLKIRSTKLEDSAMYFCASSQQGFGNTIYFGEGSWLTVV.

The rearrangement uses TRBV12-5 and TRBJ1-1; possibly TRBD1 for D (5 bases). CDR3 length: 12 residues. Deletions cut 1 base from V and 5 bases from J, with 5 bases between. Germline CDR1 LGHNT, CDR2 FRNRAP. The CDR3 protein is CASGLEGTEAFF. The CDR3 DNA follows: TGTGCTAGTGGTTTGGAGGGGACTGAAGCTTTCTTT. Together with reference TRBV12-5 and TRBJ1-1, the CDR3 gives the full variable domain: DARVTQTPRHKVTEMGQEVTMRCQPILGHNTVFWYRQTMMQGLELLAYFRNRAPLDDSGMPKDRFSAEMPDATLATLKIQPSEPRDSAVYFCASGLEGTEAFFGQGTRLTVV.

V gene TRBV19 combines with J gene TRBJ1-2; D gene uncertain. Per the germline V gene, CDR1 is LNHDA and CDR2 is SQIVND (reference sequence). This CDR3 region has 11 residues. V was cut by 10 bases and J by 4 bases, with 10 bases left in between. CDR3 nucleotide sequence: TGTGCCACTTCAGACACCTATGGCTACACCTTC. Its protein product is CATSDTYGYTF.

The chain couples TRBV7-9 to TRBJ2-7; D gene unclear. V dropped 4 bases and J dropped 5 bases, with 12 bases sitting between them. The germline gives CDR1 SEHNR, CDR2 FQNEAQ (reference sequence). This CDR3 spans 13 amino acids. CDR3 DNA sequence: TGTGCCAGCAGCTCAGGAATACCGGACGAGCAGTACTTC. Protein sequence: CASSSGIPDEQYF. Full variable domain (outside the CDR3, taken from reference TRBV7-9 and TRBJ2-7): DTGVSQNPRHKITKRGQNVTFRCDPISEHNRLYWYRQTLGQGPEFLTYFQNEAQLEKSRLLSDRFSAERPKGSFSTLEIQRTEQGDSAMYLCASSSGIPDEQYFGPGTRLTVT.

The V call is TRBV12-3 or TRBV12-4, the J call TRBJ2-5; 7 bases match TRBD1. With V trimmed by 6 bases and J by 5 bases, 15 bases remained unmatched. The CDR3 sequence is 16 residues long. In nucleotides, the CDR3 is TGTGCCAGCAGCACCCAACCCGCAGGGGGTTGGGAGACCCAGTACTTC. Translation: CASSTQPAGGWETQYF.

The V and J genes are TRBV6-2 or TRBV6-3 and TRBJ1-1; the D is unclear. V shed 5 bases and J shed 8 bases, with 6 bases lying between them. The germline V gene has CDR1 MNHEY and CDR2 SVGEGT. The CDR3 sequence is 10 residues long. CDR3 coding DNA: TGTGCCAGCAGTGCTACAGAAGCTTTCTTT. It yields the protein CASSATEAFF.

This clonotype was seen a few times. The chain uses TRBV3-1 and TRBJ2-5, with a tentative D call TRBD2 (6 bases). The CDR3 consists of 18 residues. The V gene's germline CDR1 is LGHDT and CDR2 YNNKEL (reference sequence). Trimming stripped 2 bases from V and 5 bases from J, with 24 bases between. The CDR3 DNA is TGTGCCAGCAGCCAATTAGGGCGGGGCCGGCCGGAGGAGGAGACCCAGTACTTC. Translated, it gives CASSQLGRGRPEEETQYF.

This chain joins TRBV2 and TRBJ2-3; D may be TRBD1 (6 bases). V lost 7 bases and J 0 bases, leaving 17 bases between the germline ends. The CDR3 has 16 amino acids. CDR1 and CDR2 (germline): SNHLY, FYNNEI. CDR3 protein: CASNPGVGASTDTQYF. DNA for the CDR3: TGTGCCAGCAACCCTGGAGTGGGGGCGAGCACAGATACGCAGTATTTT.

The CDR3 spells CASSAPLRGGSYNEQFF. DNA for the CDR3: TGTGCCAGCAGCGCCCCCCTGCGGGGGGGATCCTACAATGAGCAGTTCTTC. The V and J genes are TRBV9 and TRBJ2-1, with 9 nucleotides matching TRBD2. V trimming: 3 bases; J trimming: 1 base; junction bases outside the gene matches: 8. Germline V lookup: CDR1 SGDLS, CDR2 YYNGEE. This CDR3 spans 17 amino acids. Full variable domain (rest looked up from reference TRBV9 and TRBJ2-1): DSGVTQTPKHLITATGQRVTLRCSPRSGDLSVYWYQQSLDQGLQFLIQYYNGEERAKGNILERFSAQQFPDLHSELNLSSLELGDSALYFCASSAPLRGGSYNEQFFGPGTRLTVL.

This CDR3 is CASSGFDRGYGYTF. CDR3 DNA: TGCGCCAGCAGCGGCTTCGACAGGGGCTATGGCTACACCTTC. The rearrangement joins TRBV5-1 to TRBJ1-2, with TRBD1 matching 8 bases. From germline, CDR1 is SGHRS and CDR2 YFSETQ. The CDR3 is made up of 14 amino acids. V shed 4 bases and J 4 bases; nucleotides not matched to a gene: 6.

The chain combines TRBV13 with TRBJ2-5; D possibly matches TRBD1 or TRBD2 (5 bases each). The ends were cut back, 0 bases at V and 5 bases at J, with 10 bases in the middle. Germline V gene sequence: CDR1 PRHDT, CDR2 FYEKMQ (reference sequence). The CDR3 has 14 amino acids. The CDR3 sequence: CASSLGVGRETQYF. The CDR3 DNA sequence: TGTGCCAGCAGCTTAGGTGTGGGACGGGAGACCCAGTACTTC. Full variable domain (outside the CDR3, taken from reference TRBV13 and TRBJ2-5): AAGVIQSPRHLIKEKRETATLKCYPIPRHDTVYWYQQGPGQDPQFLISFYEKMQSDKGSIPDRFSAQQFSDYHSELNMSSLELGDSALYFCASSLGVGRETQYFGPGTRLLVL.

The chain carries TRBV5-4 and TRBJ1-1, with no clear D. The V gene lost 3 bases and the J gene lost 8 bases, with 11 bases spanning the gap. The CDR3 runs 12 residues. Germline V gives CDR1 SGHNT, CDR2 YYREEE (reference sequence). The CDR3 DNA sequence: TGTGCCAGCAGCTACGGGCCTCGGGAAGCTTTCTTT. This gives the protein CASSYGPREAFF.

The chain has TRBV13 and TRBJ2-7; TRBD1 might be the D (6 bases). Trimming removed 5 bases at V and 1 base at J, with 12 bases between. From germline, CDR1 is PRHDT and CDR2 FYEKMQ (reference sequence). The CDR3 is 14 amino acids. CDR3: CASSPRGLSYEQYF. CDR3 in DNA: TGTGCCAGCAGCCCCAGGGGCCTATCCTACGAGCAGTACTTC.

The gene calls are TRBV11-2 and TRBJ2-7; 7 bases fit TRBD2. The CDR3 extends over 16 amino acids. Losses at the gene ends were 5 bases for V and 5 bases for J; bases not matched to a gene: 15. Per the germline V gene, CDR1 is SGHAT and CDR2 is FQNNGV. CDR3 protein: CASSRTSALVADEQYF. CDR3 coding DNA: TGTGCCAGCAGCCGTACTAGCGCGCTAGTAGCCGACGAGCAGTACTTC.

The chain uses TRBV4-1 and TRBJ1-1; D is possibly TRBD1 (6 bases). The V and J ends lost 4 bases and 8 bases respectively, with 11 bases between them. The CDR3 extends over 12 amino acids. Per the germline V gene, CDR1 is MGHRA and CDR2 is YSYEKL. Here the CDR3 reads CASSPSTGEAFF. As DNA, the CDR3 is TGCGCCAGCAGCCCCTCCACAGGGGAAGCTTTCTTT.

CDR3 sequence (DNA): TGTGCCAGTAGTCTGGATGGCTACACCTTC. Translated, it gives CASSLDGYTF. The chain links TRBV19 to TRBJ1-2; no clear D gene. CDR1 is LNHDA and CDR2 is SQIVND in the germline V gene (reference sequence). V lost 5 bases, J lost 6 bases, and 4 bases lay in between. The CDR3 is made up of 10 amino acids.

The V call is TRBV27, the J call TRBJ2-2; D is uncertain. The CDR3 contains 14 residues. Germline CDR1 MNHEY, CDR2 SMNVEV (reference sequence). V gave up 4 bases and J gave up 5 bases, with 11 bases separating them. The CDR3: CASSYPSGTGELFF. DNA for the CDR3: TGTGCCAGCAGTTACCCCTCAGGTACCGGGGAGCTGTTTTTT.

The chain recombines TRBV20-1 with TRBJ2-2, with D perhaps TRBD2 (5 bases). This CDR3 has 14 residues. V lost 4 bases to trimming and J lost 6 bases, with 15 bases between them. The germline V gene has CDR1 DFQATT and CDR2 SNEGSKA (reference sequence). CDR3 region: CSATKGRVAGELFF. The CDR3 DNA sequence: TGCAGTGCTACCAAAGGGCGGGTAGCCGGGGAGCTGTTTTTT.

The chain couples TRBV27 to TRBJ1-1; D is unresolved. CDR3 length: 13 amino acids. Trimming left V 8 bases short and J 4 bases short, with 14 bases between. Germline values: CDR1 MNHEY, CDR2 SMNVEV (reference sequence). The CDR3 loop is CASRIGGGTEAFF. The CDR3 nucleotides read TGTGCCAGCCGGATAGGTGGAGGCACTGAAGCTTTCTTT.

V is TRBV5-1 and J is TRBJ2-7, with D unclear. V lost 3 bases and J lost 1, with 14 bases in between. The CDR3 totals 15 residues. From germline, CDR1 is SGHRS and CDR2 YFSETQ. The CDR3 protein is CASSSGLGNSYEQYF. In DNA form, the CDR3 reads TGCGCCAGCAGCTCCGGGCTCGGTAATTCCTACGAGCAGTACTTC.

The V and J genes are TRBV6-1 and TRBJ2-3; 8 bases are a match to TRBD2. The V segment lost 6 bases and the J segment 2 bases; nucleotides outside the gene matches: 4. In germline, CDR1 is MNHNS, CDR2 SASEGT. The CDR3 is made up of 14 amino acids. CDR3 DNA: TGTGCCAGCAGACAGCGGGGGACCACAGATACGCAGTATTTT. The encoded protein is CASRQRGTTDTQYF.

The CDR3, as DNA: TGTGCCAGCAGCTCGATCACCGGGGAGCTGTTTTTT. Translation: CASSSITGELFF. This sequence joins TRBV7-9 and TRBJ2-2, with D uncertain. Trimming pared 4 bases from V and 4 bases from J, leaving 4 bases between. This CDR3 has 12 amino acids. Per the germline V gene, CDR1 is SEHNR and CDR2 is FQNEAQ (reference sequence).

This clonotype was observed a single time. The V and J genes are TRBV5-1 and TRBJ2-1; TRBD2 aligns across 14 bases. The junction had 4 bases not matched to a gene; V was cut back by 4 bases and J by 7 bases. Per germline, CDR1 SGHRS and CDR2 YFSETQ. This CDR3 has 15 residues. The CDR3 DNA sequence: TGCGCCAGCAGCGTGGGACTAGCGGGGGTGAATGAGCAGTTCTTC. Protein product: CASSVGLAGVNEQFF.